A selection of T cell receptor beta chains follows, all from one sample in a study of blood T cell repertoires in COVID-19. Repertoires were generated with immunoSEQ multiplex PCR, while TCRdb's copy carries only in-frame clones and drops some. The sample has 150,000 to 200,000 clones, about four fifths seen once. The sequenced material came from peripheral blood. The receptors derive from a man in his sixties with active or convalescent COVID-19. The CDR3 runs from the conserved cysteine through the conserved F or W. A D gene is named only where the DNA matches it firmly. The listing skips clone size in some rows; elsewhere it reads once, few, many or a size class.

>TRBJ2-1|.|TRBV5-1|.|13
TGCGCCAGCAGCTTTGGGGGCGGGAATGAGCAGTTCTTC
CASSFGGGNEQFF
>TRBJ2-3|.|TRBV3-1/TRBV3-2|.|16
TGTGCCAGCAGCCAAGGGCAGGGAACCGCCAGTGGTACGCAGTATTTT
CASSQGQGTASGTQYF
>TRBJ2-3|TRBD2|TRBV11-3|.|14
TGTGCCAGCAGCGAGCGGGAGGGCCAGGATACGCAGTATTTT
CASSEREGQDTQYF
>TRBJ2-2|.|TRBV27|.|16
TGTGCCAGCAGTTTATTTGCGGGGACTAACACCGGGGAGCTGTTTTTT
CASSLFAGTNTGELFF
>TRBJ1-2|TRBD1|TRBV2|.|14
TGTGCCAGCAGTGTGGGACAGGGCATGAGCGGCTACACCTTC
CASSVGQGMSGYTF
>TRBJ2-2|TRBD1|TRBV27|.|16
TGTGCCAGCAGTTTACCGGGACAGGAGGACACCGGGGAGCTGTTTTTT
CASSLPGQEDTGELFF
>TRBJ2-1|TRBD2|TRBV3-1/TRBV3-2|few|18
TGTGCCAGCAGTGGGACTAGCGGGGGGCATGACTCCTACAATGAGCAGTTCTTC
CASSGTSGGHDSYNEQFF
>TRBJ2-1|.|TRBV19|.|15
TGTGCCAGCAGAGCCAGGGCAGGTCGATACAATGAGCAGTTCTTC
CASRARAGRYNEQFF
>TRBJ2-1|.|TRBV9|.|16
TGTGCCAGCAGCGTGTCTCCGGGATCAGAGCGTTCAGGGCAGTTCTTC
CASSVSPGSERSGQFF
>TRBJ1-2|TRBD1|TRBV4-1|once|14
TGCGCCAGCAGCCTACAGGGGCCGGGCTATGGCTACACCTTC
CASSLQGPGYGYTF
>TRBJ2-7|TRBD2|TRBV28|.|15
TGTGCCAGCAGTTCGGGACTAGCGGGAGCCTACGAGCAGTACTTC
CASSSGLAGAYEQYF
>TRBJ2-3|TRBD2|TRBV7-2|.|15
TGTGCCAGCAGCCTTGTGAGCGGGAGGACAGATACGCAGTATTTT
CASSLVSGRTDTQYF
>TRBJ1-1|.|TRBV29-1|few|15
TGCAGCGTTGAAGAAAGAACAGGGATGAACACTGAAGCTTTCTTT
CSVEERTGMNTEAFF
>TRBJ2-7|TRBD2|TRBV27|.|15
TGTGCCAGCAGCTCATGGACTAGCGGCTCCTACGAGCAGTACTTC
CASSSWTSGSYEQYF
>TRBJ2-1|TRBD1|TRBV6-5|many|12
TGTGCCAGCAGGGACAGGGGAAATGAGCAGTTCTTC
CASRDRGNEQFF